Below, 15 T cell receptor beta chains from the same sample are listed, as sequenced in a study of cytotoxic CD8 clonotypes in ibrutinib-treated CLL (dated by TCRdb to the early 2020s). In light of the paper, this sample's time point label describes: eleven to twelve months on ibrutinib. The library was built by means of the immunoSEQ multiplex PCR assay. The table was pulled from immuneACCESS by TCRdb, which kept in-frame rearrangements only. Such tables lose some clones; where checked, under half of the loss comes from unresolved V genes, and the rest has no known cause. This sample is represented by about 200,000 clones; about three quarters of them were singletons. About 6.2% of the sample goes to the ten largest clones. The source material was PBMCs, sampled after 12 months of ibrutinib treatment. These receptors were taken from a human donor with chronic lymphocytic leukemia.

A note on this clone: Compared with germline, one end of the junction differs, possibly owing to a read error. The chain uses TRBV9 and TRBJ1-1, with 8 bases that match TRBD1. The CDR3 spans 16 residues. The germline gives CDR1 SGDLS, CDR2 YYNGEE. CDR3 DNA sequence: TGTGCCAGCAGCGTAGTTCAGGACAGGGTGAAGACTGAAGCTTTCTTT. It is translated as CASSVVQDRVKTEAFF.

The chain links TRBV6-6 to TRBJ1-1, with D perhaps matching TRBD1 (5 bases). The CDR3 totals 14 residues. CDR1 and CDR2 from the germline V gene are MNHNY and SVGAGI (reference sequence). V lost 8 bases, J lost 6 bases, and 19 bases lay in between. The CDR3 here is CASYYRDRNPEAFF. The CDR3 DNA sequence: TGTGCCAGCTATTACCGGGACCGCAATCCTGAAGCTTTCTTT.

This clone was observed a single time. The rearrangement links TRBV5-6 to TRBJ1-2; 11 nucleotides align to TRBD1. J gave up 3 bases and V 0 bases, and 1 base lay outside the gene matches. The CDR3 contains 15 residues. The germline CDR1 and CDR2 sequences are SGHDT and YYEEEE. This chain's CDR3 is CASSLGTGGYYGYTF. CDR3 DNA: TGTGCCAGCAGCTTGGGGACAGGGGGCTACTATGGCTACACCTTC.

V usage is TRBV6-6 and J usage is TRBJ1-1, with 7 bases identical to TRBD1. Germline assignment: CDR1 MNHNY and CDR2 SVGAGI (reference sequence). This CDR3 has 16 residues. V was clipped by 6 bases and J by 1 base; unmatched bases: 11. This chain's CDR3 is CASSHRQGRRNTEAFF. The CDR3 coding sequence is TGTGCCAGCAGCCATAGACAGGGTAGACGGAACACTGAAGCTTTCTTT.

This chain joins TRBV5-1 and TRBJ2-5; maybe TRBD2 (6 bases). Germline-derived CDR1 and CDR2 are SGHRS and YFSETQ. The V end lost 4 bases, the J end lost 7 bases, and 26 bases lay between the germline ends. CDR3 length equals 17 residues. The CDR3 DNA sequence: TGCGCCAGCAGCCCAACTTGGGGGGACCCCGAAGGGGCGACCCAGTACTTC. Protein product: CASSPTWGDPEGATQYF.

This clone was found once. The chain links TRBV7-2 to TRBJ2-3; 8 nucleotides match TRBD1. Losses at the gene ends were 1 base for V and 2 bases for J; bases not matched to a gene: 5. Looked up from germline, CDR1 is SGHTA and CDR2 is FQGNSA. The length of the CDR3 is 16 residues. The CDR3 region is CASSLVGTGATDTQYF. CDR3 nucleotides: TGTGCCAGCAGCTTAGTGGGGACAGGAGCCACAGATACGCAGTATTTT.

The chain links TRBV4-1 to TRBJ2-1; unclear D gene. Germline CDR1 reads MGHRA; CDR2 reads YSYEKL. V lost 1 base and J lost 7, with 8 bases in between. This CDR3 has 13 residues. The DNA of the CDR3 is TGCGCCAGCAGCCAAGTCTATGTAAATGAGCAGTTCTTC. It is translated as CASSQVYVNEQFF.

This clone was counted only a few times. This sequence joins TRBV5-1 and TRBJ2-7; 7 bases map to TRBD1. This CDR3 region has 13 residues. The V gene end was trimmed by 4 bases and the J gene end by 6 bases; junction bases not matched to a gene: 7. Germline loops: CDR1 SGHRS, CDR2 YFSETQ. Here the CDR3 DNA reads TGCGCCAGCAGCAGAAGACAGGGTTTCGAGCAGTACTTC. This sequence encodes CASSRRQGFEQYF.

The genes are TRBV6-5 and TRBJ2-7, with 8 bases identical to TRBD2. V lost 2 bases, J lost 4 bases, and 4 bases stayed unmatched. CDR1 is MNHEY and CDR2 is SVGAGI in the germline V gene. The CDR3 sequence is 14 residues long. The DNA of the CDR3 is TGTGCCAGCAGTTACAGCGGGGGCTCTTACGAGCAGTACTTC. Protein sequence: CASSYSGGSYEQYF.

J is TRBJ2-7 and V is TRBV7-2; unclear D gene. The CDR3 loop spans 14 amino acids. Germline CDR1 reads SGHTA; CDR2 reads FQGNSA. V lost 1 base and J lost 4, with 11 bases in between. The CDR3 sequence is CASSLVGFFYEQYF. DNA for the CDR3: TGTGCCAGCAGCTTAGTTGGCTTTTTTTACGAGCAGTACTTC.

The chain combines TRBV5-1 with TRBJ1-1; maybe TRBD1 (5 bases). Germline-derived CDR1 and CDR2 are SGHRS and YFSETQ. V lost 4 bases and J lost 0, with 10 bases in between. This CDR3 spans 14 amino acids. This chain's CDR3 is CASSLRDLNTEAFF. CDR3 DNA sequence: TGCGCCAGCAGCCTCCGGGACCTGAACACTGAAGCTTTCTTT.

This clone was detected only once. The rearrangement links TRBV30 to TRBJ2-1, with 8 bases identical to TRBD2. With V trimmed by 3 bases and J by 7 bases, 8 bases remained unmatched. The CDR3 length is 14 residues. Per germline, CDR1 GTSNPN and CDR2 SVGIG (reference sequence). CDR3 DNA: TGTGCCTGGAGAACGGGGGGGCCACGGAATGAGCAGTTCTTC. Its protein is CAWRTGGPRNEQFF. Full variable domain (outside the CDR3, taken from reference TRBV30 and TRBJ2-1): SQTIHQWPATLVQPVGSPLSLECTVEGTSNPNLYWYRQAAGRGLQLLFYSVGIGQISSEVPQNLSASRPQDRQFILSSKKLLLSDSGFYLCAWRTGGPRNEQFFGPGTRLTVL.

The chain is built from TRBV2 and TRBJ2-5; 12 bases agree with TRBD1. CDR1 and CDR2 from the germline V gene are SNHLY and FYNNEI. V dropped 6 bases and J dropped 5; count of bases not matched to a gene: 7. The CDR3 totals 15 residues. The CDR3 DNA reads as TGTGCCAGCAGGGCGGGACAGGGGGCGAGGGAGACCCAGTACTTC. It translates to CASRAGQGARETQYF. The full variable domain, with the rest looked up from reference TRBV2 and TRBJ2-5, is EPEVTQTPSHQVTQMGQEVILRCVPISNHLYFYWYRQILGQKVEFLVSFYNNEISEKSEIFDDQFSVERPDGSNFTLKIRSTKLEDSAMYFCASRAGQGARETQYFGPGTRLLVL.

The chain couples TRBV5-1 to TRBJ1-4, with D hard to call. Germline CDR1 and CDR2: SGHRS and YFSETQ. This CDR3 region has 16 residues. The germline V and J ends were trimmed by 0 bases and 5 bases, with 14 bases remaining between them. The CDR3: CASSLGIRFENEKLFF. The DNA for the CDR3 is TGCGCCAGCAGCTTGGGGATTCGGTTTGAAAATGAAAAACTGTTTTTT.

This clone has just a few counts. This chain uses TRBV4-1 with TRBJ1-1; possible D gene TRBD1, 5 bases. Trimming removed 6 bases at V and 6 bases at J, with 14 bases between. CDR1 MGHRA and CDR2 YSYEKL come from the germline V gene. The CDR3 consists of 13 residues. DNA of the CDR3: TGCGCCAGCAGGGGCCTACGACAGCCTGAAGCTTTCTTT. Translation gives CASRGLRQPEAFF.